The text below deals with one T cell receptor beta chain. Its antigen is unknown. This sample stems from a study of T cell repertoires in cytomegalovirus infection. Study-level background: Both CMV infection and a matching HLA type were indicated by public TCR beta signatures.

V was shortened by 1 base and J by 4 bases, with 10 bases between the two germline ends. This CDR3 region has 14 residues. Germline loops: CDR1 SGHTA, CDR2 FQGNSA. TCRdb processed the reads anew with MiXCR; each CDR3 protein has one entry. The sample includes roughly 310,000 distinct CDR3 sequences, 25% to 35% of them seen just once. The sequence was obtained from a human donor in good health (CMV status not recorded). Some clones in this sample may be carry-over from other donors' samples. The starting material was cultured PBMCs, obtained from culture after CMV antigen stimulation. This chain connects TRBV7-2 to TRBJ1-1; possibly TRBD1 for D (5 bases). The CDR3 DNA follows: TGTGCCAGCAGCTTAGTGGGGGGGACCACTGAAGCTTTCTTT. Translated: CASSLVGGTTEAFF. Using reference TRBV7-2 and TRBJ1-1 for the parts outside the CDR3, the full variable domain is GAGVSQSPSNKVTEKGKDVELRCDPISGHTALYWYRQSLGQGLEFLIYFQGNSAPDKSGLPSDRFSAERTGGSVSTLTIQRTQQEDSAVYLCASSLVGGTTEAFFGQGTRLTVV.